This passage covers 28 T cell receptor beta chains from one sample sequenced in a study of blood T cell repertoires in COVID-19. The table came from immunoSEQ multiplex PCR; TCRdb's copy has only in-frame clones and leaves some out. The table lists about 20,000 clones, 86% of them singletons. Source material: peripheral blood. These receptor sequences come from a man aged 45-65 years with active COVID-19.

The chain carries TRBV19 and TRBJ2-7; 9 bases are shared with TRBD1. This CDR3 comprises 13 residues. J gave up 6 bases and V 7 bases, and 7 bases lay outside the gene matches. Germline values: CDR1 LNHDA, CDR2 SQIVND (reference sequence). The CDR3 loop is CASKRQGGSEQYF. DNA for the CDR3: TGTGCCAGTAAAAGACAGGGGGGGTCCGAGCAGTACTTC.

This chain connects TRBV16 to TRBJ2-2, with 9 bases fitting TRBD1. CDR1 is KGHSY, CDR2 FQNENV, per germline. This CDR3 comprises 17 residues. The trim removed 2 bases at V and 0 bases at J, leaving 4 bases unmatched. CDR3 protein: CASSQPGTGTNTGELFF. The CDR3 bases are TGTGCCAGCAGCCAACCCGGGACAGGGACGAACACCGGGGAGCTGTTTTTT.

Notes on this clone: A junction boundary mismatches the germline segment, possibly from a read error. This rearrangement joins TRBV18 to TRBJ2-4, with 9 bases matching TRBD1. Germline V gene data show CDR1 as KGHSH and CDR2 as LQKENI. This CDR3 has 15 residues. The CDR3 sequence is CASSNPRGTGLGGCF. The CDR3 bases are TGTGCCAGCTCCAACCCAAGGGGGACAGGGCTGGGCGGGTGCTTC.

The V call is TRBV19, the J call TRBJ1-1; 12 bases align to TRBD1. The junction had 12 bases not matched to a gene; V was cut back by 9 bases and J by 4 bases. CDR3 length: 16 amino acids. Germline assignment: CDR1 LNHDA and CDR2 SQIVND (reference sequence). The CDR3 DNA reads TGTGCCAGCAATCCGGGACAGGGGGCAGGGGGCACTGAAGCTTTCTTT. Protein: CASNPGQGAGGTEAFF.

The chain couples TRBV3-1 (or the pseudogene TRBV3-2) to TRBJ2-1, with a weak D call TRBD2 (5 bases). The CDR3 runs 18 residues. Trimming removed 2 bases at V and 0 bases at J, with 17 bases between. The germline gives CDR1 LGHDT, CDR2 YNNKEL (reference sequence). The CDR3, as DNA: TGTGCCAGCAGCCAACACCTGGGAGCTTTGGACTCCTACAATGAGCAGTTCTTC. This translates into CASSQHLGALDSYNEQFF.

CDR3 residues: CAWNQQGATDTQYF. CDR3 in DNA: TGTGCCTGGAACCAACAGGGGGCGACCGATACGCAGTATTTT. The chain uses TRBV30 and TRBJ2-3; 9 bases agree with TRBD1. Trimming took 4 bases from V and 6 from J; bases not matched to a gene: 8. The CDR3 covers 14 residues. Germline assignment: CDR1 GTSNPN and CDR2 SVGIG (reference sequence).

The V gene is TRBV18, the J gene TRBJ2-7; 7 bases align to TRBD1. The CDR3 sequence is 14 residues long. With V trimmed by 3 bases and J by 1 base, 3 bases remained unmatched. From germline, CDR1 is KGHSH and CDR2 LQKENI. The CDR3 coding sequence is TGTGCCAGCTCACCCCGGGACAGTTCCTACGAGCAGTACTTC. Translating gives CASSPRDSSYEQYF.

The genes are TRBV7-8 and TRBJ2-3; D call uncertain. The length of the CDR3 is 15 residues. Germline CDR1 is SGHVS and CDR2 is FQNEAQ. V was trimmed by 3 bases and J by 0 bases, leaving 10 bases between them. This chain's CDR3 is CASSFARFSTDTQYF. The CDR3 DNA sequence: TGTGCCAGCAGCTTCGCTAGGTTTAGCACAGATACGCAGTATTTT.

V and J are TRBV6-5 and TRBJ2-1, with TRBD1 matching over 7 bases. Germline CDR1 is MNHEY and CDR2 is SVGAGI. This CDR3 region has 15 residues. Trimming at V came to 5 bases and at J to 5 bases, leaving 9 bases not matched to a gene. CDR3 amino acids: CASSTPGTAHNEQFF. CDR3 nucleotides: TGTGCCAGCAGTACGCCCGGGACAGCCCACAATGAGCAGTTCTTC.

J is TRBJ2-1 and V is TRBV7-6, with TRBD2 matching 10 bases. Germline CDR1 is SGHVS and CDR2 is FNYEAQ. The CDR3 is made up of 15 amino acids. Unmatched junction bases numbered 11, after V lost 5 bases and J lost 10 bases. The CDR3 loop is CASSPSGGPPVEQFF. The CDR3 coding sequence is TGTGCCAGCAGCCCTAGCGGGGGCCCCCCGGTAGAGCAGTTCTTC.

V gene TRBV6-2 or TRBV6-3 combines with J gene TRBJ1-1; D possibly corresponds to TRBD1 (6 bases). With 7 bases removed from V and 1 base from J, the gap between germline ends came to 10 bases. Per the germline V gene, CDR1 is MNHEY and CDR2 is SVGEGT. The CDR3 is 13 residues long. Here the CDR3 reads CASIPTGNTEAFF. In nucleotides, the CDR3 is TGTGCCAGCATCCCGACAGGGAACACTGAAGCTTTCTTT.

This chain uses TRBV18 with TRBJ1-2; D unclear. The germline V gene encodes CDR1 KGHSH and CDR2 LQKENI. Trimming took off 3 bases at V and 3 bases at J, with 8 bases between the two ends. This CDR3 comprises 13 residues. In nucleotides, the CDR3 is TGTGCCAGCTCACCGAAGGGAGACTATGGCTACACCTTC. It yields the protein CASSPKGDYGYTF.

CDR3 sequence: CASSSRPVLYTEAFF. The CDR3 coding sequence is TGTGCCAGCAGCTCTCGCCCAGTTTTGTACACTGAAGCTTTCTTT. The J gene is TRBJ1-1, the V gene TRBV5-5; D uncertain. Trimming removed 3 bases at V and 3 bases at J, with 15 bases between. This CDR3 is built from 15 residues. Germline V gene sequence: CDR1 SGHKS, CDR2 YYEKEE (reference sequence).

This chain links TRBV6-5 with TRBJ2-7; a possible D gene is TRBD1 (5 bases). Germline-derived CDR1 and CDR2 are MNHEY and SVGAGI. Deletions cut 2 bases from V and 0 bases from J, with 5 bases between. The CDR3 loop spans 13 amino acids. The CDR3 reads CASSYDSSYEQYF. For the CDR3, the DNA is TGTGCCAGCAGTTACGACAGCTCCTACGAGCAGTACTTC.

The chain links TRBV7-6 to TRBJ1-1, with TRBD1 as a possible D gene (6 bases). Trimming left V 2 bases short and J 0 bases short, with 10 bases between. Germline loops: CDR1 SGHVS, CDR2 FNYEAQ. CDR3 length: 15 amino acids. DNA of the CDR3: TGTGCCAGCAGCTTACGGGGGGCAATGAACACTGAAGCTTTCTTT. The encoded protein is CASSLRGAMNTEAFF.

The CDR3 coding sequence is TGTGCCATCAGTGAGAAGTGGACTAGCGGGGCTACCGGGGAGCTGTTTTTT. This translates into CAISEKWTSGATGELFF. The chain joins TRBV10-3 to TRBJ2-2, with TRBD2 identical over 12 bases. V gave up 2 bases and J gave up 5 bases; unmatched junction bases: 6. Germline V gives CDR1 ENHRY, CDR2 SYGVKD. The CDR3 sequence is 17 residues long.

J is TRBJ1-2 and V is TRBV5-1; 8 positions agree with TRBD1. CDR3 length equals 15 residues. CDR1 and CDR2 from the germline V gene are SGHRS and YFSETQ. With 4 bases clipped from V and 4 bases from J, the junction kept 9 bases outside the gene matches. DNA of the CDR3: TGCGCCAGCAGCATACAGGGGGGGACTGGCTATGGCTACACCTTC. Translated, it gives CASSIQGGTGYGYTF.

The chain recombines TRBV7-8 with TRBJ2-1; the match to TRBD2 covers 7 bases. The junction had 2 bases not matched to a gene; V was cut back by 5 bases and J by 4 bases. The CDR3 contains 13 residues. The germline CDR1 and CDR2 sequences are SGHVS and FQNEAQ. CDR3 DNA sequence: TGTGCCAGCAGCCTGCGGGGGTACAATGAGCAGTTCTTC. The encoded protein is CASSLRGYNEQFF.

This clone was picked up one time. V gene TRBV30 combines with J gene TRBJ1-1, with 9 bases that match TRBD1. Unmatched junction bases numbered 6, after V lost 4 bases and J lost 0 bases. The CDR3 runs to 15 residues. Germline CDR1 is GTSNPN and CDR2 is SVGIG (reference sequence). This CDR3 is CAWNRGRIVNTEAFF. CDR3 DNA: TGTGCCTGGAACAGGGGGCGCATCGTGAACACTGAAGCTTTCTTT.

V gene TRBV9 combines with J gene TRBJ2-3, with D possibly TRBD2 on 5 matching bases. Germline CDR1 and CDR2: SGDLS and YYNGEE. The length of the CDR3 is 17 residues. V lost 4 bases to trimming and J lost 0 bases, with 18 bases between them. Here the CDR3 reads CASSTRGAVTSTDTQYF. The CDR3 DNA follows: TGTGCCAGCAGCACCAGAGGAGCGGTAACTAGCACAGATACGCAGTATTTT.

The rearrangement links TRBV19 to TRBJ2-7; 9 bases line up with TRBD1. CDR3 size: 13 residues. V lost 6 bases to trimming and J lost 7 bases; unmatched junction nucleotides: 7. Per germline, CDR1 LNHDA and CDR2 SQIVND (reference sequence). CDR3 sequence: CASRDRGVEEQYF. The CDR3 region has the DNA TGTGCCAGTAGGGACAGGGGTGTGGAGGAGCAGTACTTC. The entire variable domain, with the rest obtained from reference TRBV19 and TRBJ2-7, is as follows: DGGITQSPKYLFRKEGQNVTLSCEQNLNHDAMYWYRQDPGQGLRLIYYSQIVNDFQKGDIAEGYSVSREKKESFPLTVTSAQKNPTAFYLCASRDRGVEEQYFGPGTRLTVT.

This clone was recorded only once. The V gene is TRBV2, the J gene TRBJ2-2; possible D gene TRBD1, 5 bases. CDR1 SNHLY and CDR2 FYNNEI come from the germline V gene. This CDR3 has 12 amino acids. V was trimmed by 6 bases and J by 7 bases, leaving 9 bases between them. The CDR3 spells CASSRVGGELFF. The CDR3 nucleotides are TGTGCCAGCAGCAGGGTAGGCGGGGAGCTGTTTTTT.

The V call is TRBV10-3, the J call TRBJ2-3, with D perhaps TRBD1 (6 bases). CDR3 size: 14 residues. Germline V gene data show CDR1 as ENHRY and CDR2 as SYGVKD. The germline V and J ends were trimmed by 2 bases and 9 bases, with 15 bases remaining between them. The CDR3 here is CAISETRGFDTQYF. CDR3 coding DNA: TGTGCCATCAGTGAGACCAGGGGATTTGACACGCAGTATTTT.

The V call is TRBV5-4, the J call TRBJ2-2; 9 bases are shared with TRBD1. Germline V lookup: CDR1 SGHNT, CDR2 YYREEE (reference sequence). The CDR3 length is 15 residues. Unmatched junction bases numbered 9, after V lost 4 bases and J lost 8 bases. CDR3 nucleotide sequence: TGTGCCAGCAGCCCGGGACAGGGCGGTGTAGGGGAGCTGTTTTTT. Translated, it gives CASSPGQGGVGELFF.

This sequence joins TRBV5-1 and TRBJ2-5; 14 bases match TRBD2. In germline, CDR1 is SGHRS, CDR2 YFSETQ. The CDR3 sequence is 17 residues long. J was trimmed by 1 base and V by 4 bases; bases with no gene match: 6. This CDR3 is CASSLGLAGDIQETQYF. The CDR3 region has the DNA TGCGCCAGCAGCCTGGGACTAGCGGGGGATATCCAAGAGACCCAGTACTTC. Using reference TRBV5-1 and TRBJ2-5 for the parts outside the CDR3, the full variable domain is KAGVTQTPRYLIKTRGQQVTLSCSPISGHRSVSWYQQTPGQGLQFLFEYFSETQRNKGNFPGRFSGRQFSNSRSEMNVSTLELGDSALYLCASSLGLAGDIQETQYFGPGTRLLVL.

The chain is built from TRBV7-2 and TRBJ1-1; TRBD1 might be the D (5 bases). CDR3 length: 18 amino acids. Trimming removed 5 bases at V and 4 bases at J, with 26 bases between. From germline, CDR1 is SGHTA and CDR2 FQGNSA. CDR3 in DNA: TGTGCCAGCAGCGGTGGACTACTACCGGGGCCGGGCGGCACTGAAGCTTTCTTT. Residues: CASSGGLLPGPGGTEAFF.

This rearrangement joins TRBV4-1 to TRBJ2-7; possible D gene TRBD2, 6 bases. The length of the CDR3 is 15 residues. Trimming removed 4 bases from V and 2 bases from J, with 15 bases in between. From germline, CDR1 is MGHRA and CDR2 YSYEKL. CDR3 protein: CASSRSGLPTYEQYF. CDR3 coding DNA: TGCGCCAGCAGCCGATCGGGACTTCCGACCTACGAGCAGTACTTC.

This clone has more than one count but fewer than ten. The CDR3 here is CASSLTGRMAGELFF. The CDR3 DNA reads as TGTGCCAGCAGCTTGACAGGGAGAATGGCCGGGGAGCTGTTTTTT. The chain couples TRBV5-6 to TRBJ2-2, with a weak D call TRBD1 (6 bases). The V and J ends lost 1 base and 6 bases respectively, with 13 bases between them. CDR3 length: 15 residues. Germline V gene sequence: CDR1 SGHDT, CDR2 YYEEEE.